This T cell receptor beta chain was obtained from a study of prognosis after radiotherapy for stage I lung cancer. Background on the study: The enrollment of patients with stage I non-small cell lung cancer occurred between early 2018 and 2019.

Amplicons of TCR beta CDR3 were generated from genomic DNA by two-round multiplex PCR. The use of primers specific to each TRBV and TRBJ gene characterized first-round PCR. Using its own MiXCR run on the multiplex PCR reads, TCRdb lists one record per CDR3 protein. Among some 34,000 distinct CDR3 sequences listed, approximately 35% were seen once. Collection of peripheral blood, in a volume of roughly 5.9 milliliters, was performed at each of two time points. The CDR3 is 14 amino acids. With 0 bases clipped from V and 6 bases from J, the junction kept 0 bases outside the gene matches. Germline V CDR1 and CDR2: SGHRS, YFSETQ. This clonotype was recorded many times.

This chain joins TRBV5-1 and TRBJ2-2; 9 bases line up with TRBD2. This receptor was taken from a donor aged 50 or older with non-small cell lung cancer. The material sequenced was PBMCs, taken before or after stereotactic body radiation therapy (not recorded which). CDR3 in amino acids: CASSLVAGAGELFF. The CDR3 DNA is TGCGCCAGCAGCTTGGTAGCGGGAGCCGGGGAGCTGTTTTTT.